The rows below give T cell receptor beta chains drawn from one sample of a study of blood T cell repertoires in COVID-19. Produced via immunoSEQ multiplex PCR; TCRdb's table is partial and in-frame only. The data show about 220,000 clones, approximately 82% seen once. Sample: peripheral blood. The receptors were gathered from a man in his forties or fifties with active or convalescent COVID-19. The CDR3 runs from the conserved cysteine through the conserved F or W. A D gene is named only where the DNA matches it firmly. Part of the rows lack a size; the others show once, few, many or a class for expanded clones.

D gene: TRBD1; clone size: -; J gene: TRBJ2-7; V gene: TRBV9; CDR3 protein: CASSRTGASYEQYF; CDR3 DNA: TGTGCCAGCAGCCGGACAGGGGCCTCCTACGAGCAGTACTTC
D gene: -; clone size: -; J gene: TRBJ2-5; V gene: TRBV5-1; CDR3 protein: CASSLERGGETQYF; CDR3 DNA: TGCGCCAGCAGCTTGGAAAGGGGGGGAGAGACCCAGTACTTC
D gene: TRBD2; clone size: -; J gene: TRBJ2-2; V gene: TRBV12-5; CDR3 protein: CASATGLGVGELFF; CDR3 DNA: TGTGCTAGTGCCACGGGACTAGGGGTCGGGGAGCTGTTTTTT
D gene: -; clone size: -; J gene: TRBJ1-1; V gene: TRBV5-1; CDR3 protein: CASSFQGLGNTEAFF; CDR3 DNA: TGCGCCAGCAGCTTTCAGGGGCTGGGGAACACTGAAGCTTTCTTT
D gene: -; clone size: -; J gene: TRBJ1-1; V gene: TRBV12-3/TRBV12-4; CDR3 protein: CASSFAGNTEAFF; CDR3 DNA: TGTGCCAGCAGTTTTGCGGGAAACACTGAAGCTTTCTTT
D gene: -; clone size: few; J gene: TRBJ1-5; V gene: TRBV18; CDR3 protein: CASSRGTMNQGDQPQHF; CDR3 DNA: TGTGCCAGCTCACGGGGGACAATGAATCAAGGGGATCAGCCCCAGCATTTT
D gene: TRBD1; clone size: -; J gene: TRBJ1-2; V gene: TRBV29-1; CDR3 protein: CSAGTAYGYTF; CDR3 DNA: TGCAGCGCTGGGACAGCCTATGGCTACACCTTC
D gene: TRBD2; clone size: -; J gene: TRBJ2-7; V gene: TRBV15; CDR3 protein: CATSRDRSGSYQQYF; CDR3 DNA: TGTGCCACCAGCAGAGATAGAAGCGGGAGTTACCAGCAGTACTTC
D gene: TRBD2; clone size: -; J gene: TRBJ2-1; V gene: TRBV30; CDR3 protein: CAGTGRGGDYNEQFF; CDR3 DNA: TGTGCCGGGACGGGTAGGGGAGGGGACTACAATGAGCAGTTCTTC
D gene: -; clone size: once; J gene: TRBJ1-1; V gene: TRBV19; CDR3 protein: CASTSPPGTEAFF; CDR3 DNA: TGTGCCAGTACCTCGCCCCCAGGGACTGAAGCTTTCTTT
D gene: -; clone size: -; J gene: TRBJ2-3; V gene: TRBV9; CDR3 protein: CASSVGSPNTQYF; CDR3 DNA: TGTGCCAGCAGCGTAGGGAGTCCCAATACGCAGTATTTT
D gene: -; clone size: once; J gene: TRBJ1-2; V gene: TRBV11-2; CDR3 protein: CASSLVQNYGYTF; CDR3 DNA: TGTGCCAGCAGCTTAGTTCAGAACTATGGCTACACCTTC
D gene: TRBD1; clone size: -; J gene: TRBJ1-2; V gene: TRBV28; CDR3 protein: CASSLPRQGDGYTF; CDR3 DNA: TGTGCCAGCAGTCTACCAAGACAGGGCGATGGCTACACCTTC
D gene: TRBD1; clone size: -; J gene: TRBJ1-4; V gene: TRBV2; CDR3 protein: CASLLTGQSEKLFF; CDR3 DNA: TGTGCCAGCCTTCTGACAGGGCAAAGTGAAAAACTGTTTTTT
D gene: TRBD1; clone size: -; J gene: TRBJ2-5; V gene: TRBV27; CDR3 protein: CASSLRDSETQYF; CDR3 DNA: TGTGCCAGCAGTTTACGGGACAGCGAGACCCAGTACTTC
D gene: TRBD2; clone size: -; J gene: TRBJ2-7; V gene: TRBV27; CDR3 protein: CASSLIGTSRYEQYF; CDR3 DNA: TGTGCCAGCAGTTTAATTGGGACTAGCAGGTACGAGCAGTACTTC
D gene: TRBD1; clone size: -; J gene: TRBJ1-3; V gene: TRBV7-9; CDR3 protein: CASSLIVWDRSFSGNTIYF; CDR3 DNA: TGTGCCAGCAGCTTAATTGTTTGGGACAGGTCTTTCTCTGGAAACACCATATATTTT
D gene: -; clone size: -; J gene: TRBJ1-1; V gene: TRBV5-1; CDR3 protein: CASKQEVNTEAFF; CDR3 DNA: TGCGCCAGCAAGCAGGAGGTGAACACTGAAGCTTTCTTT
D gene: TRBD2; clone size: -; J gene: TRBJ2-7; V gene: TRBV11-2; CDR3 protein: CASSTGLAVPYEQYF; CDR3 DNA: TGTGCCAGCAGCACGGGACTAGCGGTTCCCTACGAGCAGTACTTC
D gene: TRBD1; clone size: -; J gene: TRBJ1-1; V gene: TRBV5-4; CDR3 protein: CASSFLQGTGNTEAFF; CDR3 DNA: TGTGCCAGCAGCTTCCTACAGGGGACGGGGAACACTGAAGCTTTCTTT
D gene: TRBD2; clone size: -; J gene: TRBJ2-7; V gene: TRBV5-4; CDR3 protein: CASSVGGLADYEQYF; CDR3 DNA: TGTGCCAGCAGCGTGGGCGGACTAGCGGATTACGAGCAGTACTTC
D gene: TRBD1; clone size: -; J gene: TRBJ2-5; V gene: TRBV4-1; CDR3 protein: CASSLSGGMETQYF; CDR3 DNA: TGCGCCAGCAGCCTCTCAGGGGGCATGGAGACCCAGTACTTC
D gene: TRBD1; clone size: -; J gene: TRBJ2-3; V gene: TRBV5-6; CDR3 protein: CASSSLGGQGTDTQYF; CDR3 DNA: TGTGCCAGCAGCTCCCTAGGGGGACAGGGCACAGATACGCAGTATTTT
D gene: TRBD1; clone size: -; J gene: TRBJ1-6; V gene: TRBV5-1; CDR3 protein: CASSPGQTDNSPLHF; CDR3 DNA: TGCGCCAGCAGCCCGGGACAGACTGATAATTCACCCCTCCACTTT
D gene: -; clone size: -; J gene: TRBJ2-3; V gene: TRBV3-1/TRBV3-2; CDR3 protein: CASSQVSYRTPTDTQYF; CDR3 DNA: TGTGCCAGCAGCCAAGTATCTTACAGGACACCCACAGATACGCAGTATTTT
D gene: -; clone size: -; J gene: TRBJ2-3; V gene: TRBV5-1; CDR3 protein: CASSSPGGSTDTQYF; CDR3 DNA: TGCGCCAGCAGCTCGCCAGGGGGGAGCACAGATACGCAGTATTTT
D gene: TRBD1; clone size: -; J gene: TRBJ1-5; V gene: TRBV5-4; CDR3 protein: CASIPPWTGDPGVNQPQHF; CDR3 DNA: TGTGCCAGCATCCCCCCCTGGACAGGGGACCCCGGGGTCAATCAGCCCCAGCATTTT
D gene: TRBD2; clone size: -; J gene: TRBJ2-1; V gene: TRBV5-1; CDR3 protein: CASSPTSGKTNEQFF; CDR3 DNA: TGCGCCAGCAGCCCCACTAGCGGGAAGACGAATGAGCAGTTCTTC
D gene: TRBD1; clone size: -; J gene: TRBJ1-1; V gene: TRBV4-3; CDR3 protein: CASSHRPGQHTEAFF; CDR3 DNA: TGCGCCAGCAGCCACAGGCCGGGACAGCACACTGAAGCTTTCTTT
D gene: -; clone size: -; J gene: TRBJ2-6; V gene: TRBV6-5; CDR3 protein: CASKRGSSGANVLTF; CDR3 DNA: TGTGCCAGCAAGCGAGGGAGCTCTGGGGCCAACGTCCTGACTTTC
D gene: TRBD1; clone size: -; J gene: TRBJ1-1; V gene: TRBV6-4; CDR3 protein: CASSRTGWSQAFF; CDR3 DNA: TGTGCCAGCAGCAGGACAGGGTGGTCTCAAGCTTTCTTT
D gene: -; clone size: -; J gene: TRBJ1-3; V gene: TRBV19; CDR3 protein: CASSMFRNTIYF; CDR3 DNA: TGTGCCAGTAGTATGTTCCGGAACACCATATATTTT
D gene: -; clone size: -; J gene: TRBJ2-7; V gene: TRBV9; CDR3 protein: CASSAVQESYEQYF; CDR3 DNA: TGTGCCAGCAGCGCGGTACAGGAGTCCTACGAGCAGTACTTC
D gene: TRBD1; clone size: -; J gene: TRBJ2-7; V gene: TRBV7-6; CDR3 protein: CASSLIPTRTGNYEQYF; CDR3 DNA: TGTGCCAGCAGCTTAATACCCACTCGGACAGGGAACTACGAGCAGTACTTC
D gene: TRBD1; clone size: -; J gene: TRBJ1-1; V gene: TRBV10-3; CDR3 protein: CAISEVLGQGEFVNTEAFF; CDR3 DNA: TGTGCCATCAGTGAGGTATTGGGACAGGGGGAATTTGTAAACACTGAAGCTTTCTTT
D gene: -; clone size: once; J gene: TRBJ1-1; V gene: TRBV11-1; CDR3 protein: CASSFAGVDTEAFF; CDR3 DNA: TGTGCCAGCAGCTTCGCAGGGGTTGACACTGAAGCTTTCTTT
D gene: TRBD1; clone size: -; J gene: TRBJ2-5; V gene: TRBV24-1; CDR3 protein: CATSDSRQGLTHQYF; CDR3 DNA: TGTGCCACCAGTGATTCGAGACAGGGTCTAACACACCAGTACTTC
D gene: TRBD1; clone size: -; J gene: TRBJ2-7; V gene: TRBV13; CDR3 protein: CASSLGPPGTGDYEQYF; CDR3 DNA: TGTGCCAGCAGCTTAGGCCCCCCTGGGACAGGGGACTACGAGCAGTACTTC
D gene: -; clone size: -; J gene: TRBJ1-6; V gene: TRBV9; CDR3 protein: CASSVEAGNSPLHF; CDR3 DNA: TGTGCCAGCAGCGTAGAGGCAGGTAATTCACCCCTCCACTTT
D gene: -; clone size: -; J gene: TRBJ1-6; V gene: TRBV6-2/TRBV6-3; CDR3 protein: CASSYSGPTNGNSPLHF; CDR3 DNA: TGTGCCAGCAGTTACTCGGGCCCGACAAACGGAAATTCACCCCTCCACTTT
D gene: TRBD2; clone size: -; J gene: TRBJ2-3; V gene: TRBV7-2; CDR3 protein: CASSFTSGTTDTQYF; CDR3 DNA: TGTGCCAGCAGCTTTACTAGCGGGACCACAGATACGCAGTATTTT
D gene: TRBD2; clone size: once; J gene: TRBJ2-1; V gene: TRBV5-6; CDR3 protein: CASSFPGLAKNEQFF; CDR3 DNA: TGTGCCAGCAGCTTCCCCGGACTAGCGAAGAATGAGCAGTTCTTC
D gene: TRBD1; clone size: -; J gene: TRBJ1-6; V gene: TRBV5-4; CDR3 protein: CASSSNRGQLNSPLHF; CDR3 DNA: TGTGCCAGCAGTTCGAACCGGGGACAGCTAAATTCACCCCTCCACTTT
D gene: TRBD2; clone size: -; J gene: TRBJ2-1; V gene: TRBV7-9; CDR3 protein: CASSFAGGSYNEQFF; CDR3 DNA: TGTGCCAGCAGCTTTGCGGGAGGGTCCTACAATGAGCAGTTCTTC
D gene: TRBD1; clone size: few; J gene: TRBJ2-5; V gene: TRBV2; CDR3 protein: CASSASQGQETQYF; CDR3 DNA: TGTGCCAGCAGTGCCTCACAGGGGCAAGAGACCCAGTACTTC
D gene: -; clone size: once; J gene: TRBJ2-1; V gene: TRBV6-5; CDR3 protein: CASSLRDNEQFF; CDR3 DNA: TGTGCCAGCAGCCTCAGGGACAATGAGCAGTTCTTC
D gene: -; clone size: -; J gene: TRBJ1-2; V gene: TRBV6-2/TRBV6-3; CDR3 protein: CASSYSGTSGSIRNYGYTF; CDR3 DNA: TGTGCCAGCAGTTACAGCGGGACCTCGGGGTCCATTCGTAACTATGGCTACACCTTC
D gene: -; clone size: -; J gene: TRBJ2-3; V gene: TRBV4-1; CDR3 protein: CASSQVGRGASTDTQYF; CDR3 DNA: TGCGCCAGCAGCCAAGTTGGCAGGGGGGCGAGCACAGATACGCAGTATTTT
D gene: -; clone size: once; J gene: TRBJ2-1; V gene: TRBV7-2; CDR3 protein: CASSLVVGGHNEQFF; CDR3 DNA: TGTGCCAGCAGCTTAGTGGTGGGGGGACACAATGAGCAGTTCTTC
D gene: -; clone size: -; J gene: TRBJ1-3; V gene: TRBV29-1; CDR3 protein: CSVGQGHSGNTIYF; CDR3 DNA: TGCAGCGTTGGGCAGGGTCACTCTGGAAACACCATATATTTT
D gene: TRBD1; clone size: -; J gene: TRBJ1-2; V gene: TRBV4-3; CDR3 protein: CASSQDALRDRRRGYTF; CDR3 DNA: TGCGCCAGCAGCCAAGACGCCCTCCGGGACAGACGGCGTGGCTACACCTTC
D gene: TRBD2; clone size: -; J gene: TRBJ2-1; V gene: TRBV7-2; CDR3 protein: CASTERAGGLYNEQFF; CDR3 DNA: TGTGCCAGCACCGAGCGAGCGGGAGGGCTCTACAATGAGCAGTTCTTC